This T cell receptor beta chain was recovered during a study of blood T cells in healthy people across ages. The study, taken as a whole, reports: Older age coincided with a roughly linear decline in TCR beta diversity per million T cells.

Germline CDR1 and CDR2: SEHNR and FQNEAQ (reference sequence). The CDR3 runs 14 residues. The ends were cut back, 4 bases at V and 4 bases at J, with 13 bases in the middle. A second PCR of roughly 7 to 11 cycles used a sample-barcoded 5' primer and a J-beta primer mix. Tags on each cDNA molecule came from a template-switch adaptor with 12 random nucleotides. TCRdb passed the 5' RACE reads through MiXCR, listing each CDR3 protein once. The sample has 1.8 million or so distinct CDR3 sequences, about 39% seen once. For this clonotype: Antigen specificity is unknown.

Drawing of peripheral blood yielded 7.5 to 10 milliliters from each donor. The TCR was taken from a human donor in good health. Material for sequencing was blood. The rearrangement joins TRBV7-9 to TRBJ2-5; TRBD1 or TRBD2 may be the D gene (5 bases each). The CDR3 spells CASSSLLGGETQYF. In nucleotides, the CDR3 is TGTGCCAGCAGCTCCCTGCTTGGGGGAGAGACCCAGTACTTC.